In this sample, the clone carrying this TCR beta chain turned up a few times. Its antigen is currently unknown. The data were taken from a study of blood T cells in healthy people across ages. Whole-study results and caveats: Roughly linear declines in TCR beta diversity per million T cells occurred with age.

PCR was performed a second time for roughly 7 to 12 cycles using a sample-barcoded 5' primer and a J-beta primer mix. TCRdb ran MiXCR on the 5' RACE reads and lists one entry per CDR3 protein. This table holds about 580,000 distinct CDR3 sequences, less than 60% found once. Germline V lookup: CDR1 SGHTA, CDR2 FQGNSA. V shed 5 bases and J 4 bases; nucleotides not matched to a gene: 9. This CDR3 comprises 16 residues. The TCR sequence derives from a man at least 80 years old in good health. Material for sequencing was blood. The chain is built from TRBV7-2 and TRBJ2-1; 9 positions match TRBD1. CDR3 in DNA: TGTGCCAGCAGCCCCCTGGGGACAGGGCCATACAATGAGCAGTTCTTC. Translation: CASSPLGTGPYNEQFF.